The following is a T cell receptor beta chain sequence with its context. Its specificity is unknown. This sample is drawn from a study of long-term antiretroviral therapy in people with HIV. Study-wide points: In samples taken after ART, diversity increased but remained below transplant donor control levels. Relative to control repertoires, HIV repertoires exhibited narrower CDR3 length ranges. It was not possible to obtain data on ART adherence, viral resistance or therapy changes.

Researchers ran immunoSEQ v3.0 at survey level. Per-sample targets for sequencing were roughly 40,000-55,000 T-cell genomes. The repertoire was sequenced with immunoSEQ multiplex PCR; TCRdb's copy has only in-frame clones and lacks some. Among 32,000 or so clones listed, about 74% were seen once. The CDR3 length is 11 residues. V lost 7 bases and J lost 4, with 8 bases in between. CDR1 is SGHRS, CDR2 YFSETQ, per germline. This sample comprised unsorted PBMCs, obtained 2 years after starting antiretroviral therapy. This TCR was recovered from a woman in her fifties or sixties with HIV. J is TRBJ1-1 and V is TRBV5-1; D perhaps matches TRBD1 (6 bases). The CDR3 loop reads CASAQGTEAFF. For the CDR3, the DNA is TGCGCCAGCGCACAGGGCACTGAAGCTTTCTTT. Using reference TRBV5-1 and TRBJ1-1 for the parts outside the CDR3, the full variable domain is KAGVTQTPRYLIKTRGQQVTLSCSPISGHRSVSWYQQTPGQGLQFLFEYFSETQRNKGNFPGRFSGRQFSNSRSEMNVSTLELGDSALYLCASAQGTEAFFGQGTRLTVV.